The 20 T cell receptor beta chains in this list originate from one sample, sequenced in a study of CD8 T cells in ankylosing spondylitis. TCRdb reprocessed the 5' RACE reads with MiXCR, giving one entry per CDR3 protein. The sample carries hundreds of thousands of distinct CDR3 sequences, 10% to 15% recorded once. Study-level findings and limits: Blood of patients with ankylosing spondylitis appeared to be characterized by a TCR beta motif of 8 or 9 highly homologous variants.

For these receptors, no antigen is known. The sequenced sample was blood, either unsorted or a sorted T cell fraction (not recorded which). The receptors come from a male donor with ankylosing spondylitis.

This chain links TRBV29-1 with TRBJ2-5; no definite D call. From germline, CDR1 is SQVTM and CDR2 ANQGSEA. The CDR3 spans 13 residues. Trimming pared 0 bases from V and 5 bases from J, leaving 10 bases between. The CDR3 reads CSVEDPFGETQYF. CDR3 DNA sequence: TGCAGCGTTGAAGATCCCTTCGGGGAGACCCAGTACTTC.

This chain links TRBV24-1 with TRBJ2-3, with a weak D call TRBD2 (5 bases). The CDR3 has 15 residues. V was trimmed by 5 bases and J by 3 bases, leaving 14 bases between them. Germline V lookup: CDR1 KGHDR, CDR2 SFDVKD. CDR3 nucleotide sequence: TGTGCCACCAGTGTAGCGCTGGGAAGAACAGATACGCAGTATTTT. Residues: CATSVALGRTDTQYF.

This chain links TRBV12-3 or TRBV12-4 with TRBJ2-5; D possibly corresponds to TRBD2 (5 bases). The CDR3 is made up of 15 amino acids. Trimming cost V 4 bases and J 0 bases, with 12 bases left between them. The CDR3 DNA is TGTGCCAGCAGTTCGGGGTCAGTGTACCAAGAGACCCAGTACTTC. Protein product: CASSSGSVYQETQYF.

This clonotype was detected ten times or more. The V gene is TRBV7-2, the J gene TRBJ2-5; unclear D gene. Germline V gene lookup returns CDR1 SGHTA and CDR2 FQGNSA. This CDR3 comprises 13 residues. V gave up 1 base and J gave up 4 bases, with 7 bases separating them. The DNA of the CDR3 is TGTGCCAGCAGCTTAGGTGGGGTAGAGACCCAGTACTTC. It is translated as CASSLGGVETQYF.

A few counts support this clonotype. V is TRBV7-2 and J is TRBJ2-1, with 7 positions matching TRBD1. The germline gives CDR1 SGHTA, CDR2 FQGNSA. V gave up 0 bases and J gave up 9 bases; unmatched junction bases: 5. CDR3 length: 14 amino acids. The CDR3 DNA is TGTGCCAGCAGCTTAGCCCCGGGACAGACTGAGCAGTTCTTC. Translation gives CASSLAPGQTEQFF.

The chain uses TRBV29-1 and TRBJ1-3; tentative D call: TRBD1 (5 bases). The germline gives CDR1 SQVTM, CDR2 ANQGSEA. The germline V and J ends were trimmed by 6 bases and 1 base, with 19 bases remaining between them. There are 16 residues in the CDR3. The CDR3 spells CSVTGAGMGSGNTIYF. DNA of the CDR3: TGCAGCGTCACCGGGGCAGGGATGGGTTCTGGAAACACCATATATTTT.

This clonotype was found many times. The rearrangement uses TRBV7-2 and TRBJ2-3; 8 nucleotides agree with TRBD1. Germline V CDR1 and CDR2: SGHTA, FQGNSA. The CDR3 runs to 14 residues. V gave up 4 bases and J gave up 6 bases; unmatched junction bases: 6. The CDR3 DNA reads TGTGCCAGCAGCTATGACAGGGGTTGGGATACGCAGTATTTT. It is translated as CASSYDRGWDTQYF.

The rearrangement links TRBV12-3 or TRBV12-4 to TRBJ2-3, with a weak D call TRBD1 (6 bases). The ends were cut back, 2 bases at V and 2 bases at J, with 11 bases in the middle. This CDR3 spans 15 amino acids. The CDR3 protein is CASSLFWDTTDTQYF. Written as DNA, the CDR3 is TGTGCCAGCAGTTTATTCTGGGACACCACAGATACGCAGTATTTT.

The chain combines TRBV20-1 with TRBJ1-5, with no clear D. This CDR3 comprises 13 residues. V lost 6 bases to trimming and J lost 3 bases, with 12 bases between them. Germline V lookup: CDR1 DFQATT, CDR2 SNEGSKA (reference sequence). CDR3 coding DNA: TGCAGTGCGCACGACACCCTCAATCAGCCCCAGCATTTT. This gives the protein CSAHDTLNQPQHF.

The V call is TRBV7-2, the J call TRBJ1-5; D is uncertain. This CDR3 comprises 14 residues. V lost 0 bases to trimming and J lost 7 bases, with 10 bases between them. Germline assignment: CDR1 SGHTA and CDR2 FQGNSA. Here the CDR3 DNA reads TGTGCCAGCAGCTTAGCAGGGTTTAAACAGCCCCAGCATTTT. Protein product: CASSLAGFKQPQHF.

This clonotype occurred many times. This rearrangement joins TRBV10-3 to TRBJ2-2, with a tentative D call TRBD1 (5 bases). Germline CDR1 is ENHRY and CDR2 is SYGVKD. The CDR3 loop spans 14 amino acids. V was pared by 7 bases and J by 0 bases, with 9 bases between. For the CDR3, the DNA is TGTGCCATCAAAGGGGCAGCGAACACCGGGGAGCTGTTTTTT. Amino acids: CAIKGAANTGELFF.

There are a few counts of this clonotype. The chain joins TRBV20-1 to TRBJ1-5, with D unclear. CDR1 is DFQATT, CDR2 SNEGSKA, per germline (reference sequence). The CDR3 is 15 residues long. The V and J ends lost 6 bases and 0 bases respectively, with 15 bases between them. The CDR3 is CSALGRLASNQPQHF. The CDR3 DNA follows: TGCAGTGCCCTGGGCAGGCTGGCTAGCAATCAGCCCCAGCATTTT.

This chain uses TRBV7-8 with TRBJ1-5; TRBD1 might be the D (5 bases). The CDR3 extends over 16 amino acids. CDR1 and CDR2 (germline): SGHVS, FQNEAQ. With 5 bases removed from V and 0 bases from J, the gap between germline ends came to 14 bases. The CDR3 protein is CASSKRGRFSNQPQHF. CDR3 sequence (DNA): TGTGCCAGCAGCAAGAGGGGACGTTTTAGCAATCAGCCCCAGCATTTT.

For the CDR3, the DNA is TGTGCCAGCAAATCAGGGGCAGGTGATGAAAAACTGTTTTTT. This gives the protein CASKSGAGDEKLFF. The chain joins TRBV2 to TRBJ1-4, with D maybe TRBD1 (6 bases). Germline lookup yields CDR1 SNHLY and CDR2 FYNNEI. The CDR3 has 14 residues. Deletions cut 7 bases from V and 6 bases from J, with 15 bases between.

The chain links TRBV5-1 to TRBJ2-3; TRBD1 is a possible D gene (5 bases). Germline V gene data show CDR1 as SGHRS and CDR2 as YFSETQ. The CDR3 covers 14 residues. Between the trimmed V and J ends, which lost 2 bases and 6 bases, there was a span of 13 bases. CDR3 protein: CASSFDSAPDTQYF. The CDR3 DNA is TGCGCCAGCAGCTTTGACAGCGCCCCGGATACGCAGTATTTT. The variable domain in full, with the rest retrieved from reference TRBV5-1 and TRBJ2-3, is KAGVTQTPRYLIKTRGQQVTLSCSPISGHRSVSWYQQTPGQGLQFLFEYFSETQRNKGNFPGRFSGRQFSNSRSEMNVSTLELGDSALYLCASSFDSAPDTQYFGPGTRLTVL.

The rearrangement joins TRBV9 to TRBJ1-3, with D unresolved. The CDR3 is 14 residues long. Per the germline V gene, CDR1 is SGDLS and CDR2 is YYNGEE. Trimming cost V 0 bases and J 3 bases, with 7 bases left between them. CDR3 sequence: CASSVGAGGNTIYF. CDR3 nucleotides: TGTGCCAGCAGCGTAGGGGCGGGTGGAAACACCATATATTTT.

This clonotype was seen only a few times. V and J are TRBV20-1 and TRBJ1-2, with D uncertain. Germline V lookup: CDR1 DFQATT, CDR2 SNEGSKA (reference sequence). The length of the CDR3 is 13 residues. Trimming removed 6 bases from V and 2 bases from J, with 13 bases in between. In nucleotides, the CDR3 is TGCAGTGCCCTGGCAGCTGGGAACTATGGCTACACCTTC. Amino acid sequence: CSALAAGNYGYTF.

This clonotype has more than one count but fewer than ten. The chain uses TRBV13 and TRBJ2-3; D not certain. V was cut by 3 bases and J by 7 bases, with 14 bases left in between. Germline lookup yields CDR1 PRHDT and CDR2 FYEKMQ (reference sequence). CDR3 length: 14 amino acids. The CDR3 nucleotides read TGTGCCAGCAGCTTCCGGACCCCTGGGCATACGCAGTATTTT. Translation gives CASSFRTPGHTQYF.

This clonotype has a count of ten or more. The V gene is TRBV4-2, the J gene TRBJ1-2, with TRBD1 as a possible D gene (6 bases). CDR3 size: 14 residues. V was shortened by 2 bases and J by 4 bases, with 11 bases between the two germline ends. In germline, CDR1 is LGHNA, CDR2 YNFKEQ. The CDR3 DNA is TGTGCCAGCAGCCAAATTCAGGGGACCTATGGCTACACCTTC. Its protein is CASSQIQGTYGYTF.

The J gene is TRBJ1-4, the V gene TRBV20-1; the D is unclear. V gave up 0 bases and J gave up 8 bases, with 19 bases separating them. The germline gives CDR1 DFQATT, CDR2 SNEGSKA (reference sequence). This CDR3 spans 16 amino acids. DNA of the CDR3: TGCAGTGCTAGAGATGATTTTGGAACCGGATTAGAAAAACTGTTTTTT. As protein: CSARDDFGTGLEKLFF.